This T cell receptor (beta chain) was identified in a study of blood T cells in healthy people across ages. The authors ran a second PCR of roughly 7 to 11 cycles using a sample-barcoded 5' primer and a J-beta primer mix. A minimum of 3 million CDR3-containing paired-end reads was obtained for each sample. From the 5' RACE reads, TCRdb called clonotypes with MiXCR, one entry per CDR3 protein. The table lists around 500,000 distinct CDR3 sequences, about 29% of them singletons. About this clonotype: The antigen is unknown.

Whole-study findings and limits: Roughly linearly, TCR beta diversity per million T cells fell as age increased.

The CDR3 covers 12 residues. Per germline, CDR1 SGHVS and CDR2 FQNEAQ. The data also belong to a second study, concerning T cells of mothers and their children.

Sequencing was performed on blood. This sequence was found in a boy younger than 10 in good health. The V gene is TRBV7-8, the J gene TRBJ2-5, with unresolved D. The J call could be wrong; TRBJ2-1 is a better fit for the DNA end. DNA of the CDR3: TGTGCCAGCAGCTCCGCATCGAATGAGCAGTTCTTC. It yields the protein CASSSASNEQFF.